A single sample is the source of the 18 T cell receptor beta chains below, sequenced in a study of response to subunit inactivated influenza vaccine (dated by TCRdb to about 2018). The library was built by means of RT-PCR. Sequencing relied on an Illumina HiSeq 2500. TCRdb passed the public sequencing reads through fastp at Q25 and MiXCR, retaining productive beta sequences. Records with the same CDR3 protein are collapsed into one entry carrying the most frequent genes and DNA. The sample includes about 650,000 distinct CDR3 sequences, with 15% to 18% observed a single time. Roughly 12% of the sample belongs to the ten largest clones. The material sequenced was PBMCs from blood, taken roughly 12 days after vaccination. The receptors were sampled from a man aged 45 to 65 who received an inactivated influenza vaccine. Donor details come from another sample of the same person, matched by shared clones.

The chain joins TRBV28 to TRBJ2-7; D is uncertain. The V gene lost 9 bases and the J gene lost 2 bases, with 11 bases spanning the gap. The CDR3 loop spans 12 amino acids. The germline CDR1 and CDR2 sequences are MDHEN and SYDVKM. CDR3 nucleotide sequence: TGTGCCAGTCGGAAGTATACCTACGAGCAGTACTTC. It yields the protein CASRKYTYEQYF.

V is TRBV6-5 and J is TRBJ2-2; 7 positions match TRBD1. V was pared by 2 bases and J by 3 bases, with 3 bases of the junction left unmatched. Germline CDR1 and CDR2: MNHEY and SVGAGI. This CDR3 has 15 amino acids. The CDR3 reads CASSYNQGDTGELFF. CDR3 DNA sequence: TGTGCCAGCAGTTACAATCAGGGGGACACCGGGGAGCTGTTTTTT.

This clonotype was picked up a small number of times. The chain uses TRBV24-1 and TRBJ1-2, with D hard to call. CDR3 length: 14 amino acids. Germline V gives CDR1 KGHDR, CDR2 SFDVKD. V lost 3 bases and J lost 3, with 10 bases in between. The CDR3 protein is CATSDRGNHYGYTF. Written as DNA, the CDR3 is TGTGCCACCAGTGATCGAGGAAACCACTATGGCTACACCTTC.

The chain has TRBV27 and TRBJ2-1; 9 bases agree with TRBD2. J was trimmed by 9 bases and V by 2 bases; bases with no gene match: 5. The CDR3 spans 14 residues. Per the germline V gene, CDR1 is MNHEY and CDR2 is SMNVEV (reference sequence). In nucleotides, the CDR3 is TGTGCCAGCAGTTTAGGCGGGAGGGCCGGTGAGCAGTTCTTC. Its translation is CASSLGGRAGEQFF.

The V gene is TRBV7-2, the J gene TRBJ2-7, with D perhaps TRBD1 (6 bases). Germline values: CDR1 SGHTA, CDR2 FQGNSA. The CDR3 has 14 amino acids. V was cut by 4 bases and J by 3 bases, with 13 bases left in between. This CDR3 is CASSSGVTNYEQYF. As DNA, the CDR3 is TGTGCCAGCAGCTCAGGGGTCACCAACTACGAGCAGTACTTC.

The table lists this clonotype with a few counts. V and J are TRBV7-8 and TRBJ1-5; D is perhaps TRBD1 (6 bases). V shed 4 bases and J shed 6 bases, with 13 bases lying between them. From germline, CDR1 is SGHVS and CDR2 FQNEAQ. The CDR3 extends over 14 amino acids. This chain's CDR3 is CASSSPAGAQPQHF. CDR3 sequence (DNA): TGTGCCAGCAGCTCCCCAGCGGGGGCTCAGCCCCAGCATTTT.

V gene TRBV5-6 combines with J gene TRBJ2-5, with D perhaps given as TRBD1 or TRBD2 (5 bases each). The CDR3 runs 14 residues. V was trimmed by 4 bases and J by 2 bases, leaving 12 bases between them. Germline V CDR1 and CDR2: SGHDT, YYEEEE. In DNA form, the CDR3 reads TGTGCCAGCAGCACAAGGGGCGGGCAAGAGACCCAGTACTTC. This encodes CASSTRGGQETQYF.

The V gene is TRBV2, the J gene TRBJ2-3; D could derive from TRBD1 or TRBD2 (5 bases each). The CDR3 is made up of 15 amino acids. Trimming removed 1 base from V and 3 bases from J, with 11 bases in between. Germline-derived CDR1 and CDR2 are SNHLY and FYNNEI. CDR3 in DNA: TGTGCCAGCAGTGAAGATCGGGGCGCGACAGATACGCAGTATTTT. Encoded protein: CASSEDRGATDTQYF.

This sequence joins TRBV20-1 and TRBJ2-4, with 8 bases aligning to TRBD2. The CDR3 loop spans 16 amino acids. CDR1 and CDR2 (germline): DFQATT, SNEGSKA (reference sequence). V lost 4 bases to trimming and J lost 2 bases; unmatched junction nucleotides: 10. Here the CDR3 DNA reads TGCAGTGCTATATCGGGGGGGCCCCCCCCCAAAAACATTCAGTACTTC. Protein: CSAISGGPPPKNIQYF.

V is TRBV19 and J is TRBJ2-3; D is unresolved. The CDR3 extends over 16 amino acids. CDR1 LNHDA and CDR2 SQIVND come from the germline V gene (reference sequence). The V gene lost 1 base and the J gene lost 3 bases, with 14 bases spanning the gap. The CDR3 here is CASSIGTNLATDTQYF. The CDR3 DNA is TGTGCCAGTAGTATAGGTACGAATTTAGCTACAGATACGCAGTATTTT.

V usage is TRBV28 and J usage is TRBJ2-2; no firm D call. The CDR3 is made up of 13 amino acids. Trimming took off 8 bases at V and 0 bases at J, with 7 bases between the two ends. Germline CDR1 and CDR2: MDHEN and SYDVKM. CDR3 sequence: CASRYSNTGELFF. DNA for the CDR3: TGTGCCAGCCGATATTCGAACACCGGGGAGCTGTTTTTT.

This rearrangement joins TRBV5-6 to TRBJ2-7; 8 nucleotides agree with TRBD2. Germline CDR1 SGHDT, CDR2 YYEEEE. V shed 2 bases and J 0 bases; nucleotides not matched to a gene: 7. The CDR3 extends over 16 amino acids. This CDR3 is CASSLPLAVSSYEQYF. The CDR3 DNA reads TGTGCCAGCAGCTTACCACTAGCGGTAAGCTCCTACGAGCAGTACTTC.

This clonotype was observed many times. The J gene is TRBJ2-7, the V gene TRBV3-1; 11 bases line up with TRBD2. Germline trimming cut 0 bases from V and 3 bases from J; bases unmatched to any gene: 1. The V gene's germline CDR1 is LGHDT and CDR2 YNNKEL (reference sequence). The CDR3 covers 15 residues. This CDR3 reads CASSQDGLAGYEQYF. The CDR3 coding sequence is TGTGCCAGCAGCCAAGACGGACTAGCGGGCTACGAGCAGTACTTC.

This clonotype has only a few counts. The chain has TRBV10-3 and TRBJ2-2; 9 nucleotides align to TRBD1. V gave up 5 bases and J gave up 8 bases; unmatched junction bases: 9. The germline gives CDR1 ENHRY, CDR2 SYGVKD. The CDR3 has 15 amino acids. This chain's CDR3 is CAISHANRGQGELFF. CDR3 sequence (DNA): TGTGCCATCAGTCACGCGAACAGGGGGCAAGGGGAGCTGTTTTTT.

The chain combines TRBV7-2 with TRBJ2-3; no clear D gene. Germline V CDR1 and CDR2: SGHTA, FQGNSA. This CDR3 contains 11 residues. V was pared by 5 bases and J by 12 bases, with 12 bases between. This CDR3 is CASSTALLQYF. The CDR3 DNA sequence: TGTGCCAGCAGCACGGCCCTTCTCCAGTATTTT.

This clonotype was recorded a few times. The chain carries TRBV27 and TRBJ2-3; 9 bases fit TRBD1. The CDR3 contains 16 residues. Trimming cost V 4 bases and J 1 base; bases outside gene matches: 6. Germline V gives CDR1 MNHEY, CDR2 SMNVEV (reference sequence). CDR3 in amino acids: CASSYLYRGRTDTQYF. The CDR3 DNA follows: TGTGCCAGCAGTTACCTCTACAGGGGGCGCACAGATACGCAGTATTTT.

The table lists this clonotype with a few counts. V gene TRBV20-1 combines with J gene TRBJ2-3, with 8 bases identical to TRBD1. The CDR3 length is 16 residues. V was pared by 5 bases and J by 8 bases, with 18 bases of the junction left unmatched. Germline CDR1 is DFQATT and CDR2 is SNEGSKA (reference sequence). For the CDR3, the DNA is TGCAGTGCTGGGACCCAGCGGACAGGGTGGTCGGGTACGCAGTATTTT. It encodes CSAGTQRTGWSGTQYF.

This clonotype was observed many times. J is TRBJ1-5 and V is TRBV10-3; possibly TRBD1 for D (6 bases). Germline V gene lookup returns CDR1 ENHRY and CDR2 SYGVKD. V lost 6 bases, J lost 3 bases, and 12 bases lay in between. This CDR3 has 14 amino acids. Here the CDR3 reads CAISVRDTNQPQHF. CDR3 sequence (DNA): TGTGCCATCAGCGTCCGGGACACCAATCAGCCCCAGCATTTT.